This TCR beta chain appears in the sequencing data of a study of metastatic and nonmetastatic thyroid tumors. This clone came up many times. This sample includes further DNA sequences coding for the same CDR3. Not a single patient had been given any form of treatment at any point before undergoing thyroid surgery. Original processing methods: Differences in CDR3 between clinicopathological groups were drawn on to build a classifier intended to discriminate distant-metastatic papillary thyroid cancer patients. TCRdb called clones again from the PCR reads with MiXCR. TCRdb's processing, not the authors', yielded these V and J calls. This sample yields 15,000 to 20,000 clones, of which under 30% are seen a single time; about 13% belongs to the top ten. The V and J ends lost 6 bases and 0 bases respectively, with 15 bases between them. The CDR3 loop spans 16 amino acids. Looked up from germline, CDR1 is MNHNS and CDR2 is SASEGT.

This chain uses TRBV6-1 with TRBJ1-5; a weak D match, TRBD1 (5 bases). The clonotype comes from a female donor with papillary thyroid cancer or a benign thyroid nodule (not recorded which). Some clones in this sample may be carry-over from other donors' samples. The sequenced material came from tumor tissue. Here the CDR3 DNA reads TGTGCCAGCAGCCGGGCCGACAGCTATAGCAATCAGCCCCAGCATTTT. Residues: CASSRADSYSNQPQHF.